A single sample is the source of the 21 T cell receptor beta chains below, sequenced in a study of blood T cell repertoires in COVID-19. Here immunoSEQ multiplex PCR was the method, and the copy in TCRdb shows in-frame clones only, minus some. The table has under 300,000 clones, roughly 85% seen once. What was sequenced was peripheral blood. These receptors all come from a young man who had recovered from COVID-19.

This CDR3 is CAWGPFPPGDYTF. In nucleotides, the CDR3 is TGTGCCTGGGGCCCCTTCCCGCCGGGAGATTACACCTTC. The chain carries TRBV30 and TRBJ1-2; the D is unclear. This CDR3 is 13 amino acids long. CDR1 is GTSNPN, CDR2 SVGIG, per germline (reference sequence). The V end was cut by 5 bases, the J end by 11 bases, with 21 bases between.

The V gene is TRBV7-2, the J gene TRBJ1-4; 10 bases agree with TRBD1. The germline V gene has CDR1 SGHTA and CDR2 FQGNSA. This CDR3 has 16 residues. The J segment lost 6 bases and the V segment lost 5 bases, leaving 9 bases of the junction unmatched. Here the CDR3 reads CASSDLRDRGHEKLFF. CDR3 bases: TGTGCCAGCAGCGACCTCCGGGACAGGGGTCATGAAAAACTGTTTTTT.

The chain uses TRBV7-7 and TRBJ2-2; 8 positions agree with TRBD1. V lost 6 bases and J lost 1; bases outside the gene matches: 7. Germline V gives CDR1 SSHAT, CDR2 FNYEAQ (reference sequence). The CDR3 contains 16 residues. The CDR3 DNA follows: TGTGCCAGCAGGAGTGGACAGGGTGGGAACACCGGGGAGCTGTTTTTT. Its translation: CASRSGQGGNTGELFF.

J is TRBJ1-2 and V is TRBV6-6, with 8 bases fitting TRBD1. Trimming cost V 5 bases and J 1 base; bases outside gene matches: 12. This CDR3 has 17 residues. Germline lookup yields CDR1 MNHNY and CDR2 SVGAGI (reference sequence). The CDR3: CASSPGQGGPLNYGYTF. Written as DNA, the CDR3 is TGTGCCAGCAGTCCCGGACAGGGCGGGCCTCTTAACTATGGCTACACCTTC.

V usage is TRBV10-3 and J usage is TRBJ1-1, with TRBD1 matching over 8 bases. This CDR3 has 16 residues. V was clipped by 3 bases and J by 1 base; unmatched bases: 7. CDR1 is ENHRY, CDR2 SYGVKD, per germline. For the CDR3, the DNA is TGTGCCATCAGTGAAGGACAGGGAGGTAAGAACACTGAAGCTTTCTTT. Translating it yields CAISEGQGGKNTEAFF.

This clone was detected only a few times. The V and J genes are TRBV27 and TRBJ2-2; 8 bases map to TRBD1. Unmatched junction bases numbered 7, after V lost 4 bases and J lost 6 bases. CDR3 length: 15 amino acids. The germline V gene encodes CDR1 MNHEY and CDR2 SMNVEV (reference sequence). CDR3 amino acids: CASSSGQGLPGELFF. In DNA, the CDR3 is TGTGCCAGCAGTTCCGGACAGGGTTTACCCGGGGAGCTGTTTTTT.

V is TRBV29-1 and J is TRBJ1-3, with TRBD1 matching 9 bases. Germline loops: CDR1 SQVTM, CDR2 ANQGSEA. V dropped 5 bases and J dropped 0; count of bases not matched to a gene: 5. This CDR3 has 15 amino acids. Here the CDR3 DNA reads TGCAGCGTTACAGGGGGCAAAATCTCTGGAAACACCATATATTTT. Translation gives CSVTGGKISGNTIYF.

The chain couples TRBV6-2 or TRBV6-3 to TRBJ2-7; no firm D call. The germline CDR1 and CDR2 sequences are MNHEY and SVGEGT. CDR3 length: 15 amino acids. Trimming shortened V by 0 bases and J by 0 bases, and 9 bases separated the two germline ends. The CDR3 bases are TGTGCCAGCAGTTACTCGAGGCAGAGCTCCTACGAGCAGTACTTC. It yields the protein CASSYSRQSSYEQYF.

This clone was seen a single time. The V and J genes are TRBV11-3 and TRBJ2-5; TRBD1 matches at 7 bases. CDR1 SGHNT and CDR2 YENEEA come from the germline V gene. The CDR3 covers 14 residues. J lost 2 bases, V lost 5 bases, and 5 bases had no gene match. The CDR3 DNA sequence: TGTGCCAGCAGCCTCGGACAGGCACAAGAGACCCAGTACTTC. Residues: CASSLGQAQETQYF.

The chain couples TRBV30 to TRBJ2-2; 7 bases agree with TRBD2. V dropped 0 bases and J dropped 8; count of bases not matched to a gene: 9. This CDR3 has 15 amino acids. CDR1 is GTSNPN, CDR2 SVGIG, per germline (reference sequence). The CDR3 region has the DNA TGTGCCTGGAGTGTAACGCCGGGGAGGGTTGGGGAGCTGTTTTTT. Translated, it gives CAWSVTPGRVGELFF.

The V and J genes are TRBV11-1 and TRBJ2-3; D possibly corresponds to TRBD2 (6 bases). The CDR3 runs 15 residues. Trimming removed 2 bases at V and 6 bases at J, with 15 bases between. Looked up from germline, CDR1 is SGHAT and CDR2 is FQDESV (reference sequence). CDR3 coding DNA: TGTGCCAGCAGCTTAACGAGTCGGGGGTCGGATACGCAGTATTTT. Its translation: CASSLTSRGSDTQYF.

The chain couples TRBV6-5 to TRBJ2-3; 9 bases fit TRBD2. Trimming took 6 bases from V and 4 from J; bases not matched to a gene: 5. In germline, CDR1 is MNHEY, CDR2 SVGAGI. The length of the CDR3 is 14 residues. CDR3 in amino acids: CASRRGGAPDTQYF. The CDR3 nucleotides read TGTGCCAGCAGACGCGGGGGGGCCCCAGATACGCAGTATTTT.

The V and J genes are TRBV5-8 and TRBJ1-1, with D tentatively TRBD1 (6 bases). The V end was cut by 4 bases, the J end by 3 bases, with 13 bases between. Per germline, CDR1 SGHTS and CDR2 YDEGEE. The CDR3 spans 14 residues. The CDR3 region has the DNA TGTGCCAGCAGCCTCAGGGGCGTAGACACTGAAGCTTTCTTT. It specifies CASSLRGVDTEAFF.

This chain joins TRBV5-8 and TRBJ2-3; 12 nucleotides agree with TRBD2. Germline CDR1 is SGHTS and CDR2 is YDEGEE. The CDR3 is 16 residues long. Unmatched junction bases numbered 5, after V lost 4 bases and J lost 2 bases. The CDR3 protein is CASSLGTSGYTDTQYF. CDR3 sequence (DNA): TGTGCCAGCAGCCTAGGGACTAGCGGGTACACAGATACGCAGTATTTT.

This chain uses TRBV18 with TRBJ2-5, with D possibly matching TRBD2 (5 bases). V dropped 6 bases and J dropped 3 bases, with 11 bases sitting between them. CDR3 length: 13 residues. Germline V gene sequence: CDR1 KGHSH, CDR2 LQKENI. CDR3 DNA: TGTGCCAGCTCGTTAGGACTGAAAGAGACCCAGTACTTC. The encoded protein is CASSLGLKETQYF.

This sequence joins TRBV25-1 and TRBJ1-6, with D perhaps TRBD1 (6 bases). Trimming took 7 bases from V and 7 from J, leaving 14 bases between them. The CDR3 has 14 amino acids. The germline V gene encodes CDR1 MGHDK and CDR2 SYGVNS. The CDR3 loop is CASTLGGWNSPLHF. In DNA form, the CDR3 reads TGTGCCAGCACCTTAGGGGGTTGGAATTCACCCCTCCACTTT. The whole variable domain, filled in from reference TRBV25-1 and TRBJ1-6, reads EADIYQTPRYLVIGTGKKITLECSQTMGHDKMYWYQQDPGMELHLIHYSYGVNSTEKGDLSSESTVSRIRTEHFPLTLESARPSHTSQYLCASTLGGWNSPLHFGNGTRLTVT.

The table lists this clone with a few counts. The genes are TRBV19 and TRBJ2-7; 11 nucleotides line up with TRBD2. The CDR3 sequence is 14 residues long. Germline CDR1 is LNHDA and CDR2 is SQIVND (reference sequence). Trimming removed 3 bases from V and 6 bases from J; junction bases left unmatched: 4. The CDR3 nucleotides are TGTGCCAGTAGTATCGTAGCGGGGGGGCTCGAGCAGTACTTC. This encodes CASSIVAGGLEQYF.

The rearrangement uses TRBV5-4 and TRBJ1-1; tentatively, D is TRBD1 (5 bases). V lost 3 bases and J 1 base, leaving 10 bases between the germline ends. The CDR3 length is 14 residues. Germline V gene lookup returns CDR1 SGHNT and CDR2 YYREEE (reference sequence). The CDR3 coding sequence is TGTGCCAGCAGCTACAGGACCGGGAACACTGAAGCTTTCTTT. Its translation is CASSYRTGNTEAFF. The full variable domain, completed using reference TRBV5-4 and TRBJ1-1, is ETGVTQSPTHLIKTRGQQVTLRCSSQSGHNTVSWYQQALGQGPQFIFQYYREEENGRGNFPPRFSGLQFPNYSSELNVNALELDDSALYLCASSYRTGNTEAFFGQGTRLTVV.

The rearrangement links TRBV5-4 to TRBJ1-1, with D tentatively TRBD1 (6 bases). With 4 bases removed from V and 5 bases from J, the gap between germline ends came to 15 bases. Germline lookup yields CDR1 SGHNT and CDR2 YYREEE (reference sequence). CDR3 length equals 14 residues. The chain's CDR3 is CASSQTGLGTEAFF. The CDR3, as DNA: TGTGCCAGCAGCCAGACAGGCCTGGGGACTGAAGCTTTCTTT.

V gene TRBV19 combines with J gene TRBJ2-5; 7 bases are a match to TRBD2. V was clipped by 5 bases and J by 7 bases; unmatched bases: 13. The CDR3 has 15 residues. Germline V gene sequence: CDR1 LNHDA, CDR2 SQIVND (reference sequence). The CDR3 is CASSDLTSDAGTQYF. In nucleotides, the CDR3 is TGTGCCAGTAGTGATTTAACTAGCGACGCAGGGACCCAGTACTTC.

The chain links TRBV4-3 to TRBJ1-6; the D is unclear. This CDR3 region has 16 residues. Germline lookup yields CDR1 LGHNA and CDR2 YSLEER. V lost 0 bases and J lost 8, with 14 bases in between. CDR3 bases: TGCGCCAGCAGCCAAGATCCCCCGGGTAGCGATTCACCCCTCCACTTT. Translating gives CASSQDPPGSDSPLHF.